This T cell receptor (beta chain) is from a study of blood T cell repertoires in COVID-19. At the level of the study: Sites across the United States, Italy and Spain contributed samples from acute and convalescent COVID-19. Sample material is recorded as cDNA or gDNA derived from T cells, B-cell-depleted T cells, or PBMCs.

Germline V lookup: CDR1 SGHTA, CDR2 FQGNSA. Trimming removed 2 bases from V and 5 bases from J, with 13 bases in between. The CDR3 has 14 amino acids. Seattle's enrolled individuals joined amid active infection and were then monitored longitudinally. Original data processing: By means of reference gene primer amplification, nucleated cell counts were estimated. TCRdb's table, derived via immunoSEQ multiplex PCR, lists solely in-frame clones and lacks some. V, J and clone size derive from that table, while D and trimming were established from the DNA sequence. The table includes about 36,000 clones, just under 75% detected once.

The genes are TRBV7-2 and TRBJ2-7; weak D call: TRBD2 (6 bases). The source is a man in his 70s with COVID-19, enrolled during active disease. Sequenced material: peripheral blood. CDR3 sequence: CASSLSAGWDEQYF. For the CDR3, the DNA is TGTGCCAGCAGCTTAAGTGCGGGGTGGGACGAGCAGTACTTC.